This TCR beta chain was identified in a study of T cells in Graves' hyperthyroidism and ophthalmopathy. Researchers amplified the TCR beta CDR3 regions from RNA transcripts. First-round RT-PCR targeting the TCR CDR3 was performed with the HTBI primer set. TCRdb redid the calling of the multiplex PCR reads with MiXCR, one entry per CDR3 protein. The sample holds approximately 530,000 distinct CDR3 sequences, roughly 21% seen once. This clonotype has ten or more counts. Germline CDR1 and CDR2: LGHDT and YNNKEL (reference sequence). There are 15 residues in the CDR3. V gave up 1 base and J gave up 0 bases, with 9 bases separating them.

This chain joins TRBV3-1 and TRBJ1-1; D not certain. This receptor was taken from a middle-aged man with Graves' ophthalmopathy. The sample taken for sequencing was blood. CDR3 residues: CASSQGPYMNTEAFF. As DNA, the CDR3 is TGTGCCAGCAGCCAAGGCCCTTACATGAACACTGAAGCTTTCTTT.